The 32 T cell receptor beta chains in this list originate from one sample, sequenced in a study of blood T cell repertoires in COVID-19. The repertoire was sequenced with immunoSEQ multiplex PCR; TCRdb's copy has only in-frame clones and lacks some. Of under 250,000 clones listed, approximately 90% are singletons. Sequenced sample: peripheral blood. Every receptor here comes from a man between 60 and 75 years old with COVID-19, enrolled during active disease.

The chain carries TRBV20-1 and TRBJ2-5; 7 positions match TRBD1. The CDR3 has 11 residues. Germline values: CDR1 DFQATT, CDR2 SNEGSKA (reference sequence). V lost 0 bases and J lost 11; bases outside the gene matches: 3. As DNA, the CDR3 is TGCAGTGCTAGAGAAGACAGGGAACAGTACTTC. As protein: CSAREDREQYF.

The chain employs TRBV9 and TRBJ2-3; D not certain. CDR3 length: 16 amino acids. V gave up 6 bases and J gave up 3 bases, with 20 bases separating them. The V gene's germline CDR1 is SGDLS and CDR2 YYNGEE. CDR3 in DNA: TGTGCCAGCACCCGAGGTTGGTACGGAAGGACAGATACGCAGTATTTT. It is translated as CASTRGWYGRTDTQYF. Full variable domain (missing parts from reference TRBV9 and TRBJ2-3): DSGVTQTPKHLITATGQRVTLRCSPRSGDLSVYWYQQSLDQGLQFLIQYYNGEERAKGNILERFSAQQFPDLHSELNLSSLELGDSALYFCASTRGWYGRTDTQYFGPGTRLTVL.

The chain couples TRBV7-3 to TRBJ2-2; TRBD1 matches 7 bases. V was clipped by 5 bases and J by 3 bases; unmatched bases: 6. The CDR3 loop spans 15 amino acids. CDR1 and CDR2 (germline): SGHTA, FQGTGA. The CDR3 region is CASSLQGLDTGELFF. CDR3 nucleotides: TGTGCCAGCAGCCTACAGGGGTTGGACACCGGGGAGCTGTTTTTT.

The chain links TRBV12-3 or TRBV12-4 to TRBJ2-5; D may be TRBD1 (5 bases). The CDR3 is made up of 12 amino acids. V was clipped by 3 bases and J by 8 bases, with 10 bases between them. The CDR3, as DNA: TGTGCCAGCAGTTTTAGCCAGGGAACCCAGTACTTC. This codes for CASSFSQGTQYF.

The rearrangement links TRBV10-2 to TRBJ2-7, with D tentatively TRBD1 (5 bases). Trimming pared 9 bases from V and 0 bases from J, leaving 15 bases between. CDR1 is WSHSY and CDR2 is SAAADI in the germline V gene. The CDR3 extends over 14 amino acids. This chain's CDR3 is CASRLTAGSYEQYF. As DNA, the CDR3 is TGCGCCAGTAGATTGACAGCCGGCTCCTACGAGCAGTACTTC.

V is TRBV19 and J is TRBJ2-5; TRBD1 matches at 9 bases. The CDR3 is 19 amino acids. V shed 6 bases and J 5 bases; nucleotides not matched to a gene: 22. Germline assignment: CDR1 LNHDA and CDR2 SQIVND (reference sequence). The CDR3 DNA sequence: TGTGCCAGTAGCTTAGGGAGTTTTAGGACCGGGACAGGGCTGGAGACCCAGTACTTC. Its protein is CASSLGSFRTGTGLETQYF.

The CDR3 loop is CASSMGQGNTEAFF. CDR3 coding DNA: TGTGCCAGCAGCATGGGACAGGGAAACACTGAAGCTTTCTTT. V gene TRBV7-9 combines with J gene TRBJ1-1; 9 nucleotides agree with TRBD1. The CDR3 contains 14 residues. The ends lost 5 bases at V and 2 bases at J; junction bases unmatched: 3. Germline assignment: CDR1 SEHNR and CDR2 FQNEAQ (reference sequence).

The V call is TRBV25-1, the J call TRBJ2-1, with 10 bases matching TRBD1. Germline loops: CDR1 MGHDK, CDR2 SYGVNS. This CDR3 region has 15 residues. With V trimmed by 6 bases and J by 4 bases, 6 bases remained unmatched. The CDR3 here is CASSVRDRGYNEQFF. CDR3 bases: TGTGCCAGCAGCGTCCGGGACAGGGGATACAATGAGCAGTTCTTC.

The CDR3 loop reads CASRSAGASDEQFF. The CDR3 DNA follows: TGTGCCAGCAGATCCGCGGGGGCGAGTGATGAGCAGTTCTTC. The chain carries TRBV6-5 and TRBJ2-1, with D possibly matching TRBD2 (7 bases). V was pared by 6 bases and J by 8 bases, with 17 bases between. The CDR3 sequence is 14 residues long. Germline V gene lookup returns CDR1 MNHEY and CDR2 SVGAGI.

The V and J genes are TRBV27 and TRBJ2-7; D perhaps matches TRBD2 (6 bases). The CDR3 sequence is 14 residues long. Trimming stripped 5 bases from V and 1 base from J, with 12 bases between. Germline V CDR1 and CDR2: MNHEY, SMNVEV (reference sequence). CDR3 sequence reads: CASSRAGPSYEQYF. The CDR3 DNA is TGTGCCAGCAGTCGAGCGGGTCCTTCCTACGAGCAGTACTTC.

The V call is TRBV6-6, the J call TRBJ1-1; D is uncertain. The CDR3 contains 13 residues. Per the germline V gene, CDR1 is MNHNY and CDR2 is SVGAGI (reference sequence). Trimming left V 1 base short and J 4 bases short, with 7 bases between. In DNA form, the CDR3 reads TGTGCCAGCAGTTACTTAACGGGCACTGAAGCTTTCTTT. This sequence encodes CASSYLTGTEAFF.

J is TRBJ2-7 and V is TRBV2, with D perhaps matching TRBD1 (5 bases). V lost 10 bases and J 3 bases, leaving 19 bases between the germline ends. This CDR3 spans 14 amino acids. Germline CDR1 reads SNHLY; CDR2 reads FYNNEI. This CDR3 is CAINLVQGNYEQYF. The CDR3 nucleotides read TGTGCCATCAATCTGGTCCAGGGAAACTACGAGCAGTACTTC.

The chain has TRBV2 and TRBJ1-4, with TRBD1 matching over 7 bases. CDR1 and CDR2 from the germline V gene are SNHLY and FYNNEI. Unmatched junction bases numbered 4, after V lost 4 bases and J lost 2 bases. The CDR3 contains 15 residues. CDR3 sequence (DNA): TGTGCCAGCAGTGGAAACAGGGGTACTAATGAAAAACTGTTTTTT. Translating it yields CASSGNRGTNEKLFF. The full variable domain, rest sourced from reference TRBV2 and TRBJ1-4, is EPEVTQTPSHQVTQMGQEVILRCVPISNHLYFYWYRQILGQKVEFLVSFYNNEISEKSEIFDDQFSVERPDGSNFTLKIRSTKLEDSAMYFCASSGNRGTNEKLFFGSGTQLSVL.

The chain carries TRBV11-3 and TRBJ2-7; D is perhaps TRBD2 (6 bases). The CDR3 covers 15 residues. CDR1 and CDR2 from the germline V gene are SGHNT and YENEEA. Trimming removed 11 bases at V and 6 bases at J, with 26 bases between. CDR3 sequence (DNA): TGTGCCGGGAGGACCCGTCTGTCCGTTAAACTCGAGCAGTACTTC. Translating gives CAGRTRLSVKLEQYF.

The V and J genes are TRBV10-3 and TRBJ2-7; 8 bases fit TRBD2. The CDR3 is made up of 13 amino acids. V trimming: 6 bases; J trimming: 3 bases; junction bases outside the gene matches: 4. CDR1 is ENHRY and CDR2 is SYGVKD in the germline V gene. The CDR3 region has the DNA TGTGCCATCAGGGCGGGAGGAGGCTACGAGCAGTACTTC. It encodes CAIRAGGGYEQYF.

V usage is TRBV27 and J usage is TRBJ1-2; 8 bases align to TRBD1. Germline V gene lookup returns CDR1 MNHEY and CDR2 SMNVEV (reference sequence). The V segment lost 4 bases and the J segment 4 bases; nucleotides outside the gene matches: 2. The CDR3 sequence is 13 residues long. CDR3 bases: TGTGCCAGCAGTTCCGGACAGGGCTATGGCTACACCTTC. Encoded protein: CASSSGQGYGYTF.

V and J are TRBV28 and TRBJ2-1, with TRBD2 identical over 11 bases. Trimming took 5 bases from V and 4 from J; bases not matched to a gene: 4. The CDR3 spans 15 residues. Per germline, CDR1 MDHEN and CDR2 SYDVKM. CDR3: CASSLVAGGYNEQFF. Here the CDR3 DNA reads TGTGCCAGCAGTCTAGTAGCGGGAGGGTACAATGAGCAGTTCTTC.

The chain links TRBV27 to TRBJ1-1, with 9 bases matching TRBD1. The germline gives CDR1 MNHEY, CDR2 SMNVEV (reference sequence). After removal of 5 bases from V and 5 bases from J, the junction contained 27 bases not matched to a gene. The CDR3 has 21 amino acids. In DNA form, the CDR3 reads TGTGCCAGCAGTCCCACCCCTGGGACAGGGCGGCGGGTTTTGTCCAGGACTGAAGCTTTCTTT. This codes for CASSPTPGTGRRVLSRTEAFF.

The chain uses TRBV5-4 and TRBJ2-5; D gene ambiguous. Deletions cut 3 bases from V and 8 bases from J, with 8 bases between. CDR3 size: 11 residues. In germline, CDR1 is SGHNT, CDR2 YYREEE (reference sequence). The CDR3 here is CASSSFRTQYF. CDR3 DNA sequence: TGTGCCAGCAGCTCCTTCAGAACCCAGTACTTC.

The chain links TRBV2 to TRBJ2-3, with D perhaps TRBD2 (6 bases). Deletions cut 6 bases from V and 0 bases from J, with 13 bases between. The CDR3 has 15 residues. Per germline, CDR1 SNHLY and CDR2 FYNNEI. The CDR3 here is CASRGGGTSTDTQYF. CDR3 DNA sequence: TGTGCCAGCAGGGGGGGTGGGACTAGCACAGATACGCAGTATTTT.

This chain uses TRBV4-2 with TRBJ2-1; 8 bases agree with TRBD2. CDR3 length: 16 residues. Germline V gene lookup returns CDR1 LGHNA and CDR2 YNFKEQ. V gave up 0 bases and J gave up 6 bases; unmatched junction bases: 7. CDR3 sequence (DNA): TGTGCCAGCAGCCAAGATATTCGGGGGGGGTTCAATGAGCAGTTCTTC. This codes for CASSQDIRGGFNEQFF.

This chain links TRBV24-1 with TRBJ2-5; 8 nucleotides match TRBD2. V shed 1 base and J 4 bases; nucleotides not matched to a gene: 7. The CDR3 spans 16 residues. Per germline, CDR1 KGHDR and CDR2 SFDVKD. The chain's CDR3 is CATSDFSGNLVETQYF. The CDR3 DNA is TGTGCCACCAGTGATTTTAGCGGGAATCTCGTAGAGACCCAGTACTTC.

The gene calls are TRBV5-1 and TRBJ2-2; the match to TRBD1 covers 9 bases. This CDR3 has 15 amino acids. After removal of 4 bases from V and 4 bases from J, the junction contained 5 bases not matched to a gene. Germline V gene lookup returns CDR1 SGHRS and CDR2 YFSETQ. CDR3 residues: CASSNTGGFTGELFF. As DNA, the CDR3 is TGCGCCAGCAGCAATACAGGGGGCTTCACCGGGGAGCTGTTTTTT.

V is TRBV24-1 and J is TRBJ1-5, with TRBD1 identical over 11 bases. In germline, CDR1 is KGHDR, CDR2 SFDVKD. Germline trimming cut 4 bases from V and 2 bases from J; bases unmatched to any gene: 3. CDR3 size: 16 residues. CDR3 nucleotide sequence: TGTGCCACCAGTGACCGGACAGGGGGCCGCAATCAGCCCCAGCATTTT. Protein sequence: CATSDRTGGRNQPQHF.

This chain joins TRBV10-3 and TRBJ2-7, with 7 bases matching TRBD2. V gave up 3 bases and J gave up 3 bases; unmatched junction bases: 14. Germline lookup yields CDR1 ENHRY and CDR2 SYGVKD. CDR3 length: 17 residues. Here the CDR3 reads CAISEAPGGGRDYEQYF. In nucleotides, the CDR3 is TGTGCCATCAGTGAAGCCCCCGGAGGCGGGAGAGACTACGAGCAGTACTTC.

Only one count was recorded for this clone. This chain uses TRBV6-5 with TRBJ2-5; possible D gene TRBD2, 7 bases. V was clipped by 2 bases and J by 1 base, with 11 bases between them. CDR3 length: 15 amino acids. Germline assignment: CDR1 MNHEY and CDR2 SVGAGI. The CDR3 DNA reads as TGTGCCAGCAGTTACGCGGGGGCCTCCCAAGAGACCCAGTACTTC. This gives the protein CASSYAGASQETQYF.

The CDR3 here is CATARGQQNTEAFF. The CDR3 DNA sequence: TGTGCCACCGCACGCGGACAGCAGAACACTGAAGCTTTCTTT. This chain joins TRBV6-6 and TRBJ1-1; D is possibly TRBD1 (6 bases). This CDR3 contains 14 residues. The germline V gene encodes CDR1 MNHNY and CDR2 SVGAGI (reference sequence). Trimming shortened V by 10 bases and J by 1 base, and 16 bases separated the two germline ends.

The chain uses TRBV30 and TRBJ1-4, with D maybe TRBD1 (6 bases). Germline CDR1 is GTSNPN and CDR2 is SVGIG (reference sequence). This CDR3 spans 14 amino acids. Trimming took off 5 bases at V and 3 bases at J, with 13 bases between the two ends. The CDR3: CAWGQGTANEKLFF. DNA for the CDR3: TGTGCCTGGGGCCAGGGGACCGCTAATGAAAAACTGTTTTTT. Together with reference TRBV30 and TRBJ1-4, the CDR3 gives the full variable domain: SQTIHQWPATLVQPVGSPLSLECTVEGTSNPNLYWYRQAAGRGLQLLFYSVGIGQISSEVPQNLSASRPQDRQFILSSKKLLLSDSGFYLCAWGQGTANEKLFFGSGTQLSVL.

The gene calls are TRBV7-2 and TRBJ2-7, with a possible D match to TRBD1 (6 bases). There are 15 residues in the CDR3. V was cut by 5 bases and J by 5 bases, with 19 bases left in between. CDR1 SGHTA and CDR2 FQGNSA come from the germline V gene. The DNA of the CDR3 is TGTGCCAGCAGCGGCAGACAGGCCCCTCGAGACGAGCAGTACTTC. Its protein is CASSGRQAPRDEQYF.

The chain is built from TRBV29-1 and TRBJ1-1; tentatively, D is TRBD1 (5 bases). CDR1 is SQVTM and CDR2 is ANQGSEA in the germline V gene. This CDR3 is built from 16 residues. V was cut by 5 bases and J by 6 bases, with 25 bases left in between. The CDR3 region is CSVRGSLSGRIAEAFF. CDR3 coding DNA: TGCAGCGTTCGGGGGTCCTTATCCGGTCGCATCGCTGAAGCTTTCTTT.

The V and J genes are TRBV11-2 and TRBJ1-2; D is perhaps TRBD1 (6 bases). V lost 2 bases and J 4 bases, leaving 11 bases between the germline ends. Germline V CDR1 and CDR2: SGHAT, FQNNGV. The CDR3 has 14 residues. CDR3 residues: CASSLSQGSYGYTF. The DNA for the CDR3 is TGTGCCAGCAGCTTATCACAGGGCTCCTATGGCTACACCTTC.

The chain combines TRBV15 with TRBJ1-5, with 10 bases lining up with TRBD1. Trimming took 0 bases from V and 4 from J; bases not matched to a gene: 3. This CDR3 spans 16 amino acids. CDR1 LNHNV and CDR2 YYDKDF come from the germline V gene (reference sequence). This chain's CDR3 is CATSRDGTGANQPQHF. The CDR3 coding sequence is TGTGCCACCAGCAGAGACGGGACAGGGGCAAATCAGCCCCAGCATTTT. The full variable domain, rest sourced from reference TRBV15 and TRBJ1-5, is DAMVIQNPRYQVTQFGKPVTLSCSQTLNHNVMYWYQQKSSQAPKLLFHYYDKDFNNEADTPDNFQSRRPNTSFCFLDIRSPGLGDTAMYLCATSRDGTGANQPQHFGDGTRLSIL.